The 22 T cell receptor beta chains below were found in one sample sequenced in a study of blood T cells in healthy people across ages. Through a sample-barcoded 5' primer and a J-beta primer mix, a second PCR was run for about 6 to 12 cycles. TCRdb redid the calling of the 5' RACE reads with MiXCR, one entry per CDR3 protein. The sample includes 1.5 million to 2 million distinct CDR3 sequences, 30% to 40% of them seen just once. The sequencing input was blood. The source of these receptors is a human donor in good health.

The chain uses TRBV12-3 or TRBV12-4 and TRBJ1-1; D unclear. The CDR3 length is 12 residues. The V end was cut by 3 bases, the J end by 11 bases, with 13 bases between. The CDR3 DNA follows: TGTGCCAGCAGTTTGCTCCCGGGCGAGGCTTTCTTT. Residues: CASSLLPGEAFF.

The chain recombines TRBV20-1 with TRBJ1-1; D remains ambiguous. The CDR3 is 12 residues long. Germline CDR1 reads DFQATT; CDR2 reads SNEGSKA (reference sequence). V lost 6 bases, J lost 2 bases, and 10 bases lay in between. The CDR3 loop reads CSAGGFNTEAFF. The CDR3 region has the DNA TGCAGTGCAGGTGGTTTTAACACTGAAGCTTTCTTT.

The rearrangement links TRBV12-3 or TRBV12-4 to TRBJ1-5, with D tentatively TRBD1 (5 bases). Trimming left V 4 bases short and J 6 bases short, with 10 bases between. The CDR3 is 13 residues long. The CDR3 reads CASSWDQGQPQHF. The CDR3 coding sequence is TGTGCCAGCAGTTGGGATCAGGGTCAGCCCCAGCATTTT.

The V gene is TRBV6-2 or TRBV6-3, the J gene TRBJ2-1, with a weak D call TRBD2 (6 bases). Germline V gene lookup returns CDR1 MNHEY and CDR2 SVGEGT. The CDR3 loop spans 14 amino acids. V lost 5 bases to trimming and J lost 13 bases, with 21 bases between them. The CDR3 DNA reads TGTGCCAGCAGTCCCCACTTAGCCCAAGCGGGCCAGTTCTTC. Amino acids: CASSPHLAQAGQFF.

The rearrangement joins TRBV6-2 or TRBV6-3 to TRBJ1-2, with 7 bases aligning to TRBD1. V was pared by 5 bases and J by 3 bases, with 9 bases of the junction left unmatched. CDR3 size: 15 residues. Germline assignment: CDR1 MNHEY and CDR2 SVGEGT. The CDR3 is CASSPTQGTDYGYTF. The CDR3 DNA sequence: TGTGCCAGCAGTCCGACACAGGGGACTGACTATGGCTACACCTTC.

This clonotype was seen a few times. J is TRBJ1-1 and V is TRBV20-1; D ambiguous. Germline-derived CDR1 and CDR2 are DFQATT and SNEGSKA (reference sequence). The CDR3 contains 13 residues. V dropped 6 bases and J dropped 0 bases, with 11 bases sitting between them. CDR3 bases: TGCAGTGCCCCTGGGAACTTGAACACTGAAGCTTTCTTT. Amino acid sequence: CSAPGNLNTEAFF.

The chain joins TRBV28 to TRBJ2-5, with D possibly matching TRBD2 (5 bases). This CDR3 is 15 amino acids long. Germline values: CDR1 MDHEN, CDR2 SYDVKM. V lost 6 bases to trimming and J lost 2 bases, with 16 bases between them. The CDR3 region is CASSPALSGQETQYF. The CDR3 DNA reads TGTGCCAGCAGCCCCGCCCTGTCGGGGCAAGAGACCCAGTACTTC.

As to this clonotype: A much larger clone lies a single base off, so this may be a read error. This chain joins TRBV5-6 and TRBJ1-2, with 9 bases fitting TRBD1. Trimming at V came to 0 bases and at J to 8 bases, leaving 5 bases not matched to a gene. Germline CDR1 and CDR2: SGHDT and YYEEEE. There are 14 residues in the CDR3. The CDR3 sequence is CASSLAQGARGYTF. DNA for the CDR3: TGTGCCAGCAGCTTGGCACAGGGGGCGCGGGGCTACACCTTC.

This clonotype came up once. The chain joins TRBV7-2 to TRBJ1-1, with D possibly TRBD1 on 6 matching bases. CDR1 is SGHTA and CDR2 is FQGNSA in the germline V gene. The CDR3 runs to 14 residues. V shed 5 bases and J shed 1 base, with 11 bases lying between them. In DNA form, the CDR3 reads TGTGCCAGCAGCCAGGACAGCTGGAACACTGAAGCTTTCTTT. It yields the protein CASSQDSWNTEAFF.

The chain employs TRBV12-3 or TRBV12-4 and TRBJ2-5; 8 nucleotides line up with TRBD1. The end of the DNA is better explained by TRBJ2-7, so the J call may be wrong. This CDR3 spans 14 amino acids. CDR3 amino acids: CASSPTGEFSEQYF. The CDR3 DNA is TGTGCCAGCAGCCCGACAGGGGAGTTTTCCGAGCAGTACTTC.

The CDR3, as DNA: TGTGCCAGCAGCCAAAGCGGGGGTAAGAATGAGCAGTACTTC. Its translation: CASSQSGGKNEQYF. The chain combines TRBV14 with TRBJ2-4; 8 bases are a match to TRBD2. The CDR3 is 14 amino acids. Germline CDR1 is SGHDN and CDR2 is FVKESK. V lost 2 bases to trimming and J lost 13 bases; unmatched junction nucleotides: 10.

J is TRBJ2-7 and V is TRBV20-1, with 9 bases aligning to TRBD2. V lost 5 bases to trimming and J lost 6 bases; unmatched junction nucleotides: 14. The CDR3 covers 15 residues. From germline, CDR1 is DFQATT and CDR2 SNEGSKA (reference sequence). The CDR3 sequence is CSASQPIAGAREQYF. The DNA for the CDR3 is TGCAGTGCTTCCCAACCGATAGCGGGGGCACGCGAGCAGTACTTC.

This sequence joins TRBV6-1 and TRBJ1-1; a possible D gene is TRBD1 (5 bases). Germline assignment: CDR1 MNHNS and CDR2 SASEGT. The CDR3 contains 15 residues. Trimming shortened V by 7 bases and J by 3 bases, and 18 bases separated the two germline ends. In DNA form, the CDR3 reads TGTGCCAGCAAGAGGACCTCTTCGGGGGACACTGAAGCTTTCTTT. Amino acids: CASKRTSSGDTEAFF.

The V call is TRBV28, the J call TRBJ2-5, with 9 bases aligning to TRBD1. CDR3 length: 14 amino acids. The germline V gene encodes CDR1 MDHEN and CDR2 SYDVKM. Losses at the gene ends were 3 bases for V and 11 bases for J; bases not matched to a gene: 10. CDR3 coding DNA: TGTGCCAGCAGTTTGACAGGGGGGAGTAGGGAGCAGTACTTC. Protein product: CASSLTGGSREQYF.

This sequence joins TRBV25-1 and TRBJ1-1; maybe TRBD1 (5 bases). CDR1 and CDR2 (germline): MGHDK, SYGVNS. The CDR3 contains 13 residues. V lost 7 bases to trimming and J lost 5 bases, with 14 bases between them. CDR3 sequence: CASKAGGWTEAFF. Here the CDR3 DNA reads TGTGCCAGCAAAGCGGGGGGTTGGACTGAAGCTTTCTTT.

The CDR3 region has the DNA TGCAGCGTTGAAGATCTACGGTCTGAGGGGGCTGGGGCCAACGTCCTGACTTTC. Protein: CSVEDLRSEGAGANVLTF. The chain is built from TRBV29-1 and TRBJ2-6, with D possibly TRBD1 on 6 matching bases. V was clipped by 0 bases and J by 2 bases, with 17 bases between them. The CDR3 sequence is 18 residues long. Germline CDR1 reads SQVTM; CDR2 reads ANQGSEA.

The table lists this clonotype with a few counts. The chain combines TRBV24-1 with TRBJ2-1; TRBD2 agrees at 11 bases. There are 13 residues in the CDR3. Germline CDR1 KGHDR, CDR2 SFDVKD. The ends lost 8 bases at V and 6 bases at J; junction bases unmatched: 2. CDR3 sequence reads: CATKTSGGNEQFF. CDR3 nucleotide sequence: TGTGCCACCAAAACTAGCGGGGGCAATGAGCAGTTCTTC.

The CDR3 here is CASSQALQGAYEQYF. DNA for the CDR3: TGTGCCAGCAGCCAAGCCTTACAGGGGGCCTACGAGCAGTACTTC. The V call is TRBV4-2, the J call TRBJ2-5; TRBD1 matches at 8 bases. The last part of the DNA fits TRBJ2-7 better; the J call may be wrong. Germline CDR1 reads LGHNA; CDR2 reads YNFKEQ. The CDR3 covers 15 residues.

This clonotype has a handful of counts. J is TRBJ1-1 and V is TRBV10-3; a weak D match, TRBD1 (5 bases). V lost 4 bases and J 2 bases, leaving 14 bases between the germline ends. CDR1 and CDR2 from the germline V gene are ENHRY and SYGVKD. CDR3 length equals 15 residues. The chain's CDR3 is CAISGRGTDNTEAFF. DNA of the CDR3: TGTGCCATCAGTGGGCGCGGGACGGATAACACTGAAGCTTTCTTT.

In this sample, this clonotype turned up a few times. The V and J genes are TRBV20-1 and TRBJ2-3; D might be TRBD2 (6 bases). The CDR3 consists of 14 residues. V was cut by 5 bases and J by 5 bases, with 17 bases left in between. Germline CDR1 and CDR2: DFQATT and SNEGSKA (reference sequence). This CDR3 is CSAGGVPDGDTQYF. Here the CDR3 DNA reads TGCAGTGCTGGAGGGGTCCCCGATGGAGATACGCAGTATTTT.

J is TRBJ2-4 and V is TRBV6-6; no firm D call. This CDR3 has 17 residues. Germline CDR1 is MNHNY and CDR2 is SVGAGI (reference sequence). Trimming pared 2 bases from V and 0 bases from J, leaving 14 bases between. The CDR3 spells CASSYGEQIIAKNIQYF. The CDR3 bases are TGTGCCAGCAGTTACGGAGAACAGATAATAGCCAAAAACATTCAGTACTTC.

The V call is TRBV21-1, the J call TRBJ2-7; the tabulated D call, TRBD2, remains unverified against the DNA. TRBV21-1 is reported as a pseudogene. CDR3 length: 17 amino acids. The CDR3 nucleotides are TGTGCCAGCAGCGTAAGCGTTCCCTACGGGAGGATCTACGAGCAGTACTTC. It yields the protein CASSVSVPYGRIYEQYF.